The present entry profiles one T cell receptor beta chain with its context. There is no known antigen for this receptor. Nothing much larger sits one base from this clone, and base qualities are not available. The sample belongs to a study of regulatory T cells (dated by TCRdb to 2016 to 2019). Context from the whole study: Between CD3G-deficient patients and healthy controls, the study compared T-cell receptor beta repertoires in sorted regulatory T cells, conventional CD4+ T cells and CD8+ T cells.

The germline V end is reduced by 6 bases and the J end by 5 bases; junction bases left unmatched: 9. The CDR3 runs 14 residues from the cysteine to the phenylalanine. Of the read, only the CDR3 DNA is kept; its 42 bases are in frame from base 1. The germline V gene supplies CDR1 KGHSH and CDR2 LQKENI. Every CD3G-deficient patient showed evidence of autoimmunity, and the autoimmunity was more severe in two of the patients. Patients ranged from 2 to 39 years of age at testing and had reduced naive and increased memory CD4+ and CD8+ T-cell proportions. CD4+ cells were FACS-sorted into CD25-high CD127-low regulatory T cells and CD25-low CD127-high conventional CD4+ T cells. The patient group comprised roughly 6 individuals with CD3G deficiency. Patient samples and clinical data were obtained from an international physician network spanning the United States, Europe and Asia. Peripheral blood mononuclear cells were isolated by Ficoll density separation.

General conclusions and limits of the study: Conventional CD4+ T cells from CD3G-deficient patients were enriched for hydrophobic residues at CDR3 positions 6 and 7, suggesting more self-reactive specificities. Restricted unique TRB V-J pairs and skewed V and J gene usage were observed in patient repertoires, most markedly in regulatory T cells.

The multiplex PCR used 52 forward TRBV primers and 13 reverse TRBJ primers, with assay-based and computational corrections for amplification bias. Rearranged TRB loci were amplified from genomic DNA by multiplex PCR within the immunoSEQ assay. An Illumina HiSeq platform was used to sequence the TRB amplicons. The source study handled its data this way. Raw sequences were error-filtered and aligned to reference gene sequences by custom algorithms and were subsequently analyzed with the immunoSEQ online tools. Frequencies of productive and nonproductive TRB rearrangements were assessed among unique sequences as well as among total sequences. Assessment of potential self-reactivity relied on the hydrophobicity of positions 6 and 7 in the TRB CDR3, along with their amino acid composition. Group comparisons used t tests, Mann-Whitney tests or two-way ANOVA run in Prism software. TCRdb stores this immuneACCESS table with in-frame sequences only. Part of the clones is absent; in the studies checked, under half of the shortfall reflects unresolved V genes, and no reason is known for the rest. Clone size and the V and J calls come from that table; the DNA yielded D and trimming. This sample gives 32,000 or so clones in total; 85% to 95% of them show up just once. 1.5% to 1.8% of the sample is taken by the ten largest.

The sequencing input was conventional CD4+ T cells sorted from blood. The origin of this receptor is a person between 18 and 30 years old with CD3G deficiency. The chain couples TRBV18 to TRBJ2-5, and 7 junctional nucleotides match TRBD1. This receptor carries the CDR3 CASSLIGGRETQYF. The nucleotide sequence is given as TGTGCCAGCTCCCTGATAGGGGGCAGGGAGACCCAGTACTTC.